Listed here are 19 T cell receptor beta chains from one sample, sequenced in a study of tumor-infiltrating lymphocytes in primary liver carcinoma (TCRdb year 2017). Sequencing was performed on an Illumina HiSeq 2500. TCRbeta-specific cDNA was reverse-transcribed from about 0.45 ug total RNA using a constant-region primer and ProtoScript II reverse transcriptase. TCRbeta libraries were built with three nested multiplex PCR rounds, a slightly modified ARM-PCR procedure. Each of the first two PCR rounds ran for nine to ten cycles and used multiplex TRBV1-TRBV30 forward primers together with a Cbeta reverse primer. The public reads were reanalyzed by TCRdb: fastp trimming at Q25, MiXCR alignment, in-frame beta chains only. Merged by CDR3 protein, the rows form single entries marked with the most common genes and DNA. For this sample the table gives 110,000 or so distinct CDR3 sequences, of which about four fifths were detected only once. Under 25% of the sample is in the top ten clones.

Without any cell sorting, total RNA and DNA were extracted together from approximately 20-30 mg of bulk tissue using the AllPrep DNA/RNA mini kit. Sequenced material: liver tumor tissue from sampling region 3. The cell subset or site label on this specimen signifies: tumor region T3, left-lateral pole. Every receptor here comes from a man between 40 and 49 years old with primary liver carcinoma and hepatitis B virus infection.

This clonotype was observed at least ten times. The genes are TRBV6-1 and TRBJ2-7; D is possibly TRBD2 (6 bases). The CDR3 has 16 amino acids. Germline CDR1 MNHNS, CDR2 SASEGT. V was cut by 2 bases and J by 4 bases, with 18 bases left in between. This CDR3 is CASSERLGTEGYEQYF. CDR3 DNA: TGTGCCAGCAGTGAAAGGTTGGGGACGGAGGGGTACGAGCAGTACTTC.

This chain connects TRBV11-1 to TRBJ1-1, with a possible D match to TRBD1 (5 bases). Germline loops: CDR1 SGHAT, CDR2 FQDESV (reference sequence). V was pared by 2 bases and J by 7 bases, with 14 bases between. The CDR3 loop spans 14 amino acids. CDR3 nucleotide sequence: TGTGCCAGCAGCTTATGTCGGGGGATAGTTGAAGCTTTCTTT. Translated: CASSLCRGIVEAFF.

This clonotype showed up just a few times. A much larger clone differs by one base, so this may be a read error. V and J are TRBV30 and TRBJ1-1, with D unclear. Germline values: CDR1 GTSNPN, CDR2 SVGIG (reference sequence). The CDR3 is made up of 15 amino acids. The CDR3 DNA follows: TGTGCCTGGAGTGTACTTAGGACTGCGAACACTGAAGCTTCCTTT. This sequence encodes CAWSVLRTANTEASF.

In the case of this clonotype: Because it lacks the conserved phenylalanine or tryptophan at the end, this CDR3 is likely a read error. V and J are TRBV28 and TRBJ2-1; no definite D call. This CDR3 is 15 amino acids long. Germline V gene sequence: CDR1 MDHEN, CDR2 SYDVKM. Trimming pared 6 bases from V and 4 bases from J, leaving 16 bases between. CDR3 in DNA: TGTGCCAGCAGACTAATCTCGGGCTCATACAATGAGCAGTTCCTC. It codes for CASRLISGSYNEQFL.

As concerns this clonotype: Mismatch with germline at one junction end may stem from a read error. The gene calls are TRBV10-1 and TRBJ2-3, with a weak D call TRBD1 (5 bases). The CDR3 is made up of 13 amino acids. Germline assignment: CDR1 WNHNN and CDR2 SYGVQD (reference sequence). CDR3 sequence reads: CASNVQGADTHYF. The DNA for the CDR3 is TGCGCCAGCAATGTTCAGGGCGCAGATACGCATTATTTT.

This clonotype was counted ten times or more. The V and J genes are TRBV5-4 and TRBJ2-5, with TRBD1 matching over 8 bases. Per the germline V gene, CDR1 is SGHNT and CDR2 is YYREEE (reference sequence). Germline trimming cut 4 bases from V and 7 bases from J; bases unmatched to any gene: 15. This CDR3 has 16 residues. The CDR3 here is CASSGTTGGRMGTQYF. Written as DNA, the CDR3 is TGTGCCAGCAGCGGAACCACAGGGGGGAGGATGGGGACCCAGTACTTC.

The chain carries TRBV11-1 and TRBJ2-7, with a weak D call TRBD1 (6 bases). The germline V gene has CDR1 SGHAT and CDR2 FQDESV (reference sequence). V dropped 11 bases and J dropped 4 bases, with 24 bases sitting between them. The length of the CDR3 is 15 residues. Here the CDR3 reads CAGNFSAGTKYEQYF. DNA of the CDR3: TGTGCCGGCAACTTCTCTGCCGGGACAAAGTACGAGCAGTACTTC.

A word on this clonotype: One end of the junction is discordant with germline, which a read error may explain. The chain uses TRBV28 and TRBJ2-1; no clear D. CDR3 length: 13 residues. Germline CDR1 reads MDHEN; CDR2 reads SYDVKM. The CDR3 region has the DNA TGTACCAGCAGTCTCGGGTCCTATGGTGAGCAGTTCTTC. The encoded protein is CTSSLGSYGEQFF.

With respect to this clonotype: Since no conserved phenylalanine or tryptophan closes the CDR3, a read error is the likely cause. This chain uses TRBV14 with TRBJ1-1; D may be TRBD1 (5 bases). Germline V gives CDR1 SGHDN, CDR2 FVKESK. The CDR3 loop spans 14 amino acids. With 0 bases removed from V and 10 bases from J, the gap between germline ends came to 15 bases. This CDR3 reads CASSQDQGPYPAFV. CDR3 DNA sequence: TGTGCCAGCAGCCAAGATCAGGGTCCTTACCCAGCTTTCGTT.

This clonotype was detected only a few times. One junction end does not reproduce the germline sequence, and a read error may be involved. The CDR3 bases are TGTGCTAGCAGCTTGGTAACTAGCAATGGGCAGTTCTTC. Translating gives CASSLVTSNGQFF. The chain has TRBV5-6 and TRBJ2-1; perhaps TRBD2 as D (6 bases). Germline V lookup: CDR1 SGHDT, CDR2 YYEEEE. CDR3 length: 13 amino acids.

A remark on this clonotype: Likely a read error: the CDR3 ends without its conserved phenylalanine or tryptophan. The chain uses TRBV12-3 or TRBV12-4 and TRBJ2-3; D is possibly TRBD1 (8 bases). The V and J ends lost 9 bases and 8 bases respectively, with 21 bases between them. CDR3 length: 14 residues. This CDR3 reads CASREGTGSGTQYL. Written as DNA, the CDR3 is TGTGCCAGTAGGGAGGGGACAGGTTCTGGTACGCAGTATTTG.

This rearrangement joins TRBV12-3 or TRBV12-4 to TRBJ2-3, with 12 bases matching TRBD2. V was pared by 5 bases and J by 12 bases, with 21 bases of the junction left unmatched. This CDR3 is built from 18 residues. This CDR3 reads CASSPRMTSGSVSGTQYF. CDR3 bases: TGTGCCAGCAGTCCAAGAATGACTAGCGGGAGTGTATCAGGTACTCAGTATTTT.

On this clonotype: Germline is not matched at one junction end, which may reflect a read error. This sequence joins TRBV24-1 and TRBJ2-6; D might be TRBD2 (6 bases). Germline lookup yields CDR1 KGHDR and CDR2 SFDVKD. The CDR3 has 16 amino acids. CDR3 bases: TGTGCCACCAGTGACCCGGGAGAGACTGGGGCCAACGTCCTGTCTTTC. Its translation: CATSDPGETGANVLSF.

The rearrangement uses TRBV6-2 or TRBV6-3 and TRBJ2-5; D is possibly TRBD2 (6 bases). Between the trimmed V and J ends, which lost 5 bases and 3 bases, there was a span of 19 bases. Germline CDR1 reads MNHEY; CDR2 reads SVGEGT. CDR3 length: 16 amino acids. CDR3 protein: CASSKPTAAGEETQYF. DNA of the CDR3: TGTGCCAGCAGTAAACCGACGGCAGCGGGCGAAGAGACCCAGTACTTC.

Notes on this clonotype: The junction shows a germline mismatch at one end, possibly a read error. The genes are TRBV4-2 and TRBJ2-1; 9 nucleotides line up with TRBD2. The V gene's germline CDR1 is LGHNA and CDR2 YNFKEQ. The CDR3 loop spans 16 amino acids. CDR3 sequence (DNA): TGTGCCAGCTGCCAAGAGGAGGCGGGAGGGTACAATGAGCAGTTATTC. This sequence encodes CASCQEEAGGYNEQLF.

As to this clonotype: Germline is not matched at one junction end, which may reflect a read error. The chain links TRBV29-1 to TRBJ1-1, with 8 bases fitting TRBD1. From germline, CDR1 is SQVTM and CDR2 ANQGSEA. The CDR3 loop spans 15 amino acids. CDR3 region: CNVAGGWGMNTEDFF. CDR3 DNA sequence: TGCAACGTTGCAGGGGGCTGGGGGATGAACACTGAGGATTTCTTT.

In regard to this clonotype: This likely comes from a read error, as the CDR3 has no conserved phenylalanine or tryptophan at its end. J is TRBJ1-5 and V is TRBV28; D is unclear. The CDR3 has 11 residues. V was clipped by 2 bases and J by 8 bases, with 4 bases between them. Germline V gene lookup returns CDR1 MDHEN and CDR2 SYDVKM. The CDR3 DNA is TGTGCCAGCAGTTTAAATAAGCCCCAGCATCTT. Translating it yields CASSLNKPQHL.

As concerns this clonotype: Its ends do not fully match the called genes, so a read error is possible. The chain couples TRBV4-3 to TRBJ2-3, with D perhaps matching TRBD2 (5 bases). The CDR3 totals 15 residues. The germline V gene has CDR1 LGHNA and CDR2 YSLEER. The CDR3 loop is CANSQDRGGADTQYF. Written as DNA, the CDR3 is TGCGCCAACAGCCAAGATCGTGGAGGAGCAGATACACAGTATTTC.

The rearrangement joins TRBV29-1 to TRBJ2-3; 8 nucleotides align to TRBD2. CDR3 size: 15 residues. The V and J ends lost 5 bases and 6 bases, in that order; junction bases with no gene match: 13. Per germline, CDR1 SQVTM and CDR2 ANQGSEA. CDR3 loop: CSVSGTSRRGDTQYF. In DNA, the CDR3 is TGCAGCGTTAGCGGGACTAGTAGGAGAGGGGATACGCAGTATTTT.